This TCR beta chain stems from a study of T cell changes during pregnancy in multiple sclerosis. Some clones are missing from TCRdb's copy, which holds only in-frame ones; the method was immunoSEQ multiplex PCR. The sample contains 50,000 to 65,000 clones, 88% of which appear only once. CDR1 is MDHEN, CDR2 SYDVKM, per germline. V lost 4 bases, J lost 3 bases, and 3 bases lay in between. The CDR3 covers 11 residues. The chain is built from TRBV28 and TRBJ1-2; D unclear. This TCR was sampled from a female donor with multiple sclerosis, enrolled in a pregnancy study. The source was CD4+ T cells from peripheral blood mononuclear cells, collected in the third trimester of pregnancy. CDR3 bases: TGTGCCAGCAGTTCTGACTATGGCTACACCTTC. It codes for CASSSDYGYTF.